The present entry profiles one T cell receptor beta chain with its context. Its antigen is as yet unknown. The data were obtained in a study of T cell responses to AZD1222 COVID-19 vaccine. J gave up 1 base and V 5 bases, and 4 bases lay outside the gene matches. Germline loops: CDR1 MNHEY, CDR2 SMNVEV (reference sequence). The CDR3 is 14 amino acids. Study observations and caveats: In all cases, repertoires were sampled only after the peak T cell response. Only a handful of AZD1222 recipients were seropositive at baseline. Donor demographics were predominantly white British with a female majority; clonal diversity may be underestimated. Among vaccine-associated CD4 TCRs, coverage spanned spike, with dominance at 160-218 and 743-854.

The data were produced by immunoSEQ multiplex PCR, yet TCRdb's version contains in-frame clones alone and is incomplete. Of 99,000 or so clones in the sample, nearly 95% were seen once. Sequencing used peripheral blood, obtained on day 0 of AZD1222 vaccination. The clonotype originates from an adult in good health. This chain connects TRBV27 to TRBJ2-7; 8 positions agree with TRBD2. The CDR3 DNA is TGTGCCAGCAGTCCGGGACTAGGGTCCTACGAGCAGTACTTC. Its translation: CASSPGLGSYEQYF.